These 26 T cell receptor beta chains were all obtained from the same sample, sequenced in a study of early stage breast cancer tumors (dated by TCRdb to about 2017). To prepare the library, the immunoSEQ multiplex PCR assay was applied. The clones in this table, taken by TCRdb from immuneACCESS, are in-frame only. Not every clone is retained; where verified, under half of the shortfall comes from an unresolved V gene, and the cause of the rest is unknown. The sample table holds around 14,000 clones, of which over 60% were seen once. 7.5% to 8% of the sample is taken by the ten largest. Sequences were obtained from normal breast tissue next to the tumor. The source is a person between 50 and 60 years old with breast cancer.

The chain combines TRBV4-3 with TRBJ2-3; the match to TRBD2 covers 8 bases. Germline-derived CDR1 and CDR2 are LGHNA and YSLEER. Trimming cost V 0 bases and J 6 bases; bases outside gene matches: 5. The CDR3 length is 15 residues. CDR3 sequence (DNA): TGCGCCAGCAGCCAAGATTTGGCTAGCGGGGATACGCAGTATTTT. Protein product: CASSQDLASGDTQYF.

The rearrangement links TRBV6-1 to TRBJ2-1, with TRBD2 as a possible D gene (5 bases). Germline values: CDR1 MNHNS, CDR2 SASEGT. V was trimmed by 3 bases and J by 9 bases, leaving 15 bases between them. The CDR3 runs 14 residues. The CDR3 region has the DNA TGTGCCAGCAGTGATCCGGACTCGACCCTTGAGCAGTTCTTC. This encodes CASSDPDSTLEQFF.

The DNA of the CDR3 is TGTGCCATCAGTGAGTCGACAGGAGAAAACTATGGCTACACCTTC. Its protein is CAISESTGENYGYTF. The rearrangement links TRBV10-3 to TRBJ1-2; D is possibly TRBD1 (6 bases). This CDR3 comprises 15 residues. Trimming stripped 0 bases from V and 2 bases from J, with 10 bases between. CDR1 ENHRY and CDR2 SYGVKD come from the germline V gene.

V is TRBV9 and J is TRBJ2-1, with D unclear. CDR1 is SGDLS and CDR2 is YYNGEE in the germline V gene. The V and J ends lost 0 bases and 0 bases respectively, with 10 bases between them. The CDR3 is made up of 16 amino acids. CDR3 amino acids: CASSVAQDISYNEQFF. CDR3 DNA: TGTGCCAGCAGCGTAGCCCAGGATATCTCCTACAATGAGCAGTTCTTC.

This rearrangement joins TRBV7-9 to TRBJ2-3; 7 bases line up with TRBD1. Unmatched junction bases numbered 7, after V lost 6 bases and J lost 4 bases. The germline V gene encodes CDR1 SEHNR and CDR2 FQNEAQ (reference sequence). The CDR3 runs 14 residues. CDR3 amino acids: CASRLRGGSDTQYF. CDR3 bases: TGTGCCAGCAGGTTAAGAGGGGGCTCAGATACGCAGTATTTT.

The table lists this clone with a count of one. The V and J genes are TRBV27 and TRBJ2-1; 14 bases are a match to TRBD2. With 6 bases clipped from V and 7 bases from J, the junction kept 2 bases outside the gene matches. The CDR3 totals 14 residues. Germline CDR1 MNHEY, CDR2 SMNVEV (reference sequence). This CDR3 reads CASSGTSGGNEQFF. CDR3 coding DNA: TGTGCCAGCAGCGGGACTAGCGGGGGAAATGAGCAGTTCTTC.

This clone was counted only a few times. The chain carries TRBV11-3 and TRBJ2-3, with 7 bases aligning to TRBD2. The CDR3 is 15 amino acids. Germline CDR1 SGHNT, CDR2 YENEEA. Trimming took 3 bases from V and 3 from J; bases not matched to a gene: 6. The CDR3 sequence is CASSLGRGNTDTQYF. In DNA, the CDR3 is TGTGCCAGCAGCTTGGGGCGGGGGAATACAGATACGCAGTATTTT.

This clone was seen only once. V and J are TRBV21-1 and TRBJ2-7. TRBV21-1 is an annotated pseudogene. The CDR3 extends over 17 amino acids. The CDR3 DNA is TGTGCCAGCAGCAAAGATCCCCCGGACCTTTACTCCTACGAGCAGTACTTC. This sequence encodes CASSKDPPDLYSYEQYF.

This rearrangement joins TRBV28 to TRBJ1-6, with D uncertain. V lost 2 bases, J lost 5 bases, and 7 bases lay in between. Germline V CDR1 and CDR2: MDHEN, SYDVKM. CDR3 length equals 14 residues. This chain's CDR3 is CASSLLRNNSPLHF. In nucleotides, the CDR3 is TGTGCCAGCAGTTTACTCAGAAATAATTCACCCCTCCACTTT.

The chain employs TRBV11-2 and TRBJ2-1; 14 positions match TRBD2. Germline V gives CDR1 SGHAT, CDR2 FQNNGV. With 4 bases clipped from V and 15 bases from J, the junction kept 8 bases outside the gene matches. This CDR3 comprises 14 residues. The CDR3 is CASSSGTSGRRLFF. In DNA, the CDR3 is TGTGCCAGCAGCTCCGGGACTAGCGGGAGAAGGTTGTTCTTC.

The chain combines TRBV10-3 with TRBJ2-1, with no clear D. The CDR3 has 18 amino acids. Germline V CDR1 and CDR2: ENHRY, SYGVKD. V was clipped by 3 bases and J by 6 bases, with 24 bases between them. The CDR3 region has the DNA TGTGCCATCAGTGATCCGTTTAAATTAACTACCCTTAGCAATGAGCAGTTCTTC. It specifies CAISDPFKLTTLSNEQFF.

This clone showed up just once. This chain connects TRBV7-6 to TRBJ2-5, with 8 bases identical to TRBD1. The CDR3 consists of 16 residues. Germline CDR1 reads SGHVS; CDR2 reads FNYEAQ. The J segment lost 5 bases and the V segment lost 0 bases, leaving 8 bases of the junction unmatched. The CDR3 nucleotides read TGTGCCAGCAGCTTAGCTACTGGACAGGGATGGGAGACCCAGTACTTC. As protein: CASSLATGQGWETQYF.

CDR3 sequence reads: CASSTDRPNQPQHF. CDR3 nucleotides: TGTGCCAGCAGTACGGACAGGCCTAATCAGCCCCAGCATTTT. The rearrangement links TRBV28 to TRBJ1-5; 7 nucleotides align to TRBD1. Germline V gene lookup returns CDR1 MDHEN and CDR2 SYDVKM. Unmatched junction bases numbered 5, after V lost 5 bases and J lost 4 bases. CDR3 length: 14 residues.

This chain links TRBV18 with TRBJ1-2; TRBD1 might be the D (5 bases). CDR3 length equals 12 residues. V was shortened by 4 bases and J by 10 bases, with 13 bases between the two germline ends. Germline V CDR1 and CDR2: KGHSH, LQKENI. The CDR3 loop reads CASSQRQNPYTF. CDR3 sequence (DNA): TGTGCCAGCTCACAAAGACAGAATCCCTACACCTTC.

In this sample, this clone turned up a few times. V gene TRBV5-1 combines with J gene TRBJ1-2, with D unclear. The CDR3 sequence is 13 residues long. Trimming cost V 4 bases and J 4 bases, with 11 bases left between them. Per germline, CDR1 SGHRS and CDR2 YFSETQ. The CDR3 region has the DNA TGCGCCAGCAGCGTAGAAAGCTTCTATGGCTACACCTTC. Protein: CASSVESFYGYTF.

The CDR3 spells CAISDPDRVYATEAFF. The DNA of the CDR3 is TGTGCCATCAGTGACCCGGACAGGGTGTATGCGACTGAAGCTTTCTTT. V gene TRBV10-3 combines with J gene TRBJ1-1; TRBD1 agrees at 8 bases. This CDR3 spans 16 amino acids. Germline CDR1 and CDR2: ENHRY and SYGVKD. Trimming took 3 bases from V and 5 from J; bases not matched to a gene: 11.

V and J are TRBV27 and TRBJ2-7; D is unclear. The CDR3 sequence is 13 residues long. V lost 0 bases to trimming and J lost 3 bases, with 6 bases between them. In germline, CDR1 is MNHEY, CDR2 SMNVEV (reference sequence). The CDR3: CASSLSPGYEQYF. The CDR3 DNA follows: TGTGCCAGCAGTTTATCTCCCGGCTACGAGCAGTACTTC.

The chain combines TRBV9 with TRBJ2-2, with 11 bases identical to TRBD2. Trimming cost V 2 bases and J 3 bases; bases outside gene matches: 6. Germline loops: CDR1 SGDLS, CDR2 YYNGEE. There are 17 residues in the CDR3. The CDR3, as DNA: TGTGCCAGCAGCGTGACCGGGACTAGCGGACACACCGGGGAGCTGTTTTTT. The encoded protein is CASSVTGTSGHTGELFF.

This chain joins TRBV7-8 and TRBJ2-5, with 11 bases lining up with TRBD1. The CDR3 has 15 residues. The junction had 9 bases not matched to a gene; V was cut back by 7 bases and J by 5 bases. Germline V gene lookup returns CDR1 SGHVS and CDR2 FQNEAQ. CDR3 sequence: CASTLGQGALETQYF. DNA for the CDR3: TGTGCCAGCACCCTCGGACAGGGGGCGCTGGAGACCCAGTACTTC.

The chain combines TRBV4-3 with TRBJ2-5, with 8 positions matching TRBD2. The assigned J gene may be wrong: the sequence end matches TRBJ2-7 better. Germline V gene sequence: CDR1 LGHNA, CDR2 YSLEER. The CDR3 covers 16 residues. Here the CDR3 DNA reads TGCGCCAGCAGCCAAGACATAACGGGAGGGCCCTACGAGCAGTACTTC. The encoded protein is CASSQDITGGPYEQYF.

This clone was counted only a few times. The chain recombines TRBV2 with TRBJ2-7, with 8 bases identical to TRBD2. Trimming cost V 2 bases and J 6 bases; bases outside gene matches: 6. The CDR3 covers 14 residues. Germline V CDR1 and CDR2: SNHLY, FYNNEI. The CDR3 DNA reads as TGTGCCAGCAGTGAAAAGGGGGGACTAGTCGAGCAGTACTTC. This codes for CASSEKGGLVEQYF.

This clone occurred a few times. J is TRBJ2-3 and V is TRBV5-1; possible D gene TRBD1, 6 bases. The CDR3 loop spans 15 amino acids. Germline V gene data show CDR1 as SGHRS and CDR2 as YFSETQ. Trimming removed 4 bases from V and 3 bases from J, with 15 bases in between. The CDR3 loop reads CASSPQTTGTDTQYF. DNA of the CDR3: TGCGCCAGCAGCCCTCAAACCACAGGGACAGATACGCAGTATTTT.

The chain employs TRBV27 and TRBJ2-5; possibly TRBD1 or TRBD2 for D (5 bases each). The germline V gene encodes CDR1 MNHEY and CDR2 SMNVEV (reference sequence). Trimming left V 6 bases short and J 3 bases short, with 20 bases between. The length of the CDR3 is 16 residues. Written as DNA, the CDR3 is TGTGCCAGCAGAAAAGGGAAAGATCAGGGAGAAGAGACCCAGTACTTC. It yields the protein CASRKGKDQGEETQYF.

V is TRBV27 and J is TRBJ2-7; 7 bases align to TRBD1. The CDR3 is 13 residues long. Trimming at V came to 10 bases and at J to 3 bases, leaving 9 bases not matched to a gene. Germline V gene lookup returns CDR1 MNHEY and CDR2 SMNVEV (reference sequence). The CDR3 region is CATLDRTHYEQYF. In DNA, the CDR3 is TGTGCCACCCTGGACAGGACTCACTACGAGCAGTACTTC.

The chain links TRBV11-2 to TRBJ2-1; 7 positions match TRBD2. Germline values: CDR1 SGHAT, CDR2 FQNNGV. The CDR3 loop spans 14 amino acids. J was trimmed by 3 bases and V by 5 bases; bases with no gene match: 4. CDR3 sequence reads: CASSGLEVYNEQFF. CDR3 nucleotides: TGTGCCAGCAGCGGACTAGAGGTCTACAATGAGCAGTTCTTC.

The DNA of the CDR3 is TGTGCCAGCAGCCAAAGGACAGCGAGCTCTGGAAACACCATATATTTT. Translation: CASSQRTASSGNTIYF. The chain recombines TRBV14 with TRBJ1-3; D is perhaps TRBD1 (6 bases). Germline V lookup: CDR1 SGHDN, CDR2 FVKESK. The length of the CDR3 is 16 residues. With 2 bases removed from V and 0 bases from J, the gap between germline ends came to 11 bases.